Below, one T cell receptor (beta chain) is given with its context. Its specificity is unknown. TCRdb re-called the 5' RACE reads and catalogs CDR3 proteins one per entry, DNA excluded. Recorded for this sample: hundreds of thousands of distinct CDR3 sequences. The CDR3 has 12 residues. Germline V gene data show CDR1 as SNHLY and CDR2 as FYNNEI. The source of the sample is a study of T cells expressing NK-cell markers. In the study overall: Seven of the eight sequenced donors were HCMV-seropositive; one was seronegative. Broader study findings: The CD3+CD56-NKG2C+ fraction was also led by these clonotypes in a handful of donors. The share of CD8+ T cells held by dominant NKG2C+ clonotypes was 1.0-7.0% in several donors. No clear determination of HCMV specificity was made for expanded NKG2C+ T cell clones.

The chain has TRBV2 and TRBJ1-1; TCRdb's assignment of TRBD1 cannot be checked, as there is no DNA. This clonotype was sampled from a woman aged 18-70 years in good health. Sequencing used blood T cells: a sorted CD56 or NKG2C T cell subset, CD4+ or CD8+ T cells, or bulk PBMC T cells (not recorded which). The CDR3 protein is CASSQGGWGAFF.